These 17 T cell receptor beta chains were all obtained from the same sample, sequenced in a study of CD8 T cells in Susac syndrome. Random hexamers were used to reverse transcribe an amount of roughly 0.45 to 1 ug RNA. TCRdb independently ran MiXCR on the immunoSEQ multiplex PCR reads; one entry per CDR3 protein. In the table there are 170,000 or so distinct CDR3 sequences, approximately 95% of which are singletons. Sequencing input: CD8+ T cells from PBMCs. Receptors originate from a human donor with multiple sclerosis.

In DNA, the CDR3 is TGTGCCAGCAGATTTGGGGACAACAATGAGCAGTTCTTC. This encodes CASRFGDNNEQFF. This rearrangement joins TRBV6-2 or TRBV6-3 to TRBJ2-1; TRBD1 might be the D (6 bases). V was trimmed by 6 bases and J by 5 bases, leaving 11 bases between them. CDR1 is MNHEY, CDR2 SVGEGT, per germline. The CDR3 loop spans 13 amino acids.

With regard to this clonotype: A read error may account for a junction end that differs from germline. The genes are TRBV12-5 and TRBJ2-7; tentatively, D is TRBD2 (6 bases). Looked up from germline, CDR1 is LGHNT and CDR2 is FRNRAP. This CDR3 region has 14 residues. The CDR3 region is CASVLTGTPYEQYF. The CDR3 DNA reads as TGTGCTAGTGTTTTGACCGGGACTCCCTACGAGCAGTACTTC.

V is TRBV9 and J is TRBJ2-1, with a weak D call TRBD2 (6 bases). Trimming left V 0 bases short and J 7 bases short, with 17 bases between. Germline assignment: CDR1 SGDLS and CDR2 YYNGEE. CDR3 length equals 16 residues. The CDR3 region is CASSVDAARGLNEQFF. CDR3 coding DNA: TGTGCCAGCAGCGTAGACGCGGCGCGGGGTTTGAATGAGCAGTTCTTC.

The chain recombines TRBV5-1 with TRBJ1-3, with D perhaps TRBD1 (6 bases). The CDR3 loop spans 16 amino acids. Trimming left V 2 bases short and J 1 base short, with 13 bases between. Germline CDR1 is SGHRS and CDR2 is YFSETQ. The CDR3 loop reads CASSFLGGGSGNTIYF. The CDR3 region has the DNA TGCGCCAGCAGCTTTCTCGGGGGCGGGTCTGGAAACACCATATATTTT.

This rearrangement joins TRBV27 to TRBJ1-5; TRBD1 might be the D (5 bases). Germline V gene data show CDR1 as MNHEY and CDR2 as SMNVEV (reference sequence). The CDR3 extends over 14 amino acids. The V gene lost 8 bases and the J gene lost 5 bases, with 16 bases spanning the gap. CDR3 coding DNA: TGTGCCAGCTCGGGGGGAACGGGGCATCAGCCCCAGCATTTT. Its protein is CASSGGTGHQPQHF.

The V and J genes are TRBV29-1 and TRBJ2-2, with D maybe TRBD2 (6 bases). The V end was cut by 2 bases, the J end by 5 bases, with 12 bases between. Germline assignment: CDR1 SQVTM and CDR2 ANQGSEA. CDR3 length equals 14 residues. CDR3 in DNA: TGCAGCGTTGAATCCGGGAGTCTAACCGGGGAGCTGTTTTTT. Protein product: CSVESGSLTGELFF.

The CDR3 DNA follows: TGTGCCAGCAGCGCCTTCCAGGGTAGCAACAATGAGCAGTTCTTC. Residues: CASSAFQGSNNEQFF. The chain couples TRBV7-9 to TRBJ2-1, with D perhaps matching TRBD1 (5 bases). The CDR3 length is 15 residues. Looked up from germline, CDR1 is SEHNR and CDR2 is FQNEAQ (reference sequence). V was cut by 5 bases and J by 5 bases, with 16 bases left in between. The full variable domain, with the rest looked up from reference TRBV7-9 and TRBJ2-1, is DTGVSQNPRHKITKRGQNVTFRCDPISEHNRLYWYRQTLGQGPEFLTYFQNEAQLEKSRLLSDRFSAERPKGSFSTLEIQRTEQGDSAMYLCASSAFQGSNNEQFFGPGTRLTVL.

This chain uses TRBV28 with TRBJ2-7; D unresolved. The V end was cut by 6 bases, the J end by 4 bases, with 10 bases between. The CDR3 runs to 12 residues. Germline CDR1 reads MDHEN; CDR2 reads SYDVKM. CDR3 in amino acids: CASSPVSYEQYF. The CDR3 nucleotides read TGTGCCAGCAGCCCCGTGAGTTACGAGCAGTACTTC.

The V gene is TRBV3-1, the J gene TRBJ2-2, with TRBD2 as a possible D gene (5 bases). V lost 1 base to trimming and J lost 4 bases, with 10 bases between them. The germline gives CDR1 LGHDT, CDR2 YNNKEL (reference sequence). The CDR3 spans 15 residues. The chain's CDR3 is CASSQVLALTGELFF. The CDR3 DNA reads TGTGCCAGCAGCCAAGTTCTAGCACTCACCGGGGAGCTGTTTTTT.

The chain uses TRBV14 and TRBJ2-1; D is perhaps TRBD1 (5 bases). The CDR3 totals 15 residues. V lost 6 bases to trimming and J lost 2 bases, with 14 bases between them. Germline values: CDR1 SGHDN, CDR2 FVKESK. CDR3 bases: TGTGCCAGCAGTCAGACAGACCCCCCCTACAATGAGCAGTTCTTC. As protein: CASSQTDPPYNEQFF.

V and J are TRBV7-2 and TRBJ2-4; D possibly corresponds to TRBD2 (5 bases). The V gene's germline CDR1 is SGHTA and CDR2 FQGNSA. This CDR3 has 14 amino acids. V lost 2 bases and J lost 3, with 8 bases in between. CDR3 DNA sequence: TGTGCCAGCAGCTTACGGGATGGCAAAAACATTCAGTACTTC. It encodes CASSLRDGKNIQYF.

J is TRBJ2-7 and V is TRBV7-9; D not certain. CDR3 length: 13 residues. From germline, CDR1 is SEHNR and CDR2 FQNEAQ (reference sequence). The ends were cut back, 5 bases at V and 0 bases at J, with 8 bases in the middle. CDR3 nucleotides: TGTGCCAGCAGCCCTACACTCTCCTACGAGCAGTACTTC. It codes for CASSPTLSYEQYF.

The CDR3 coding sequence is TGTGCCAGCAGTTGGGACAGGGGTTACGAGCAGTACTTC. Protein product: CASSWDRGYEQYF. The chain couples TRBV5-6 to TRBJ2-7; 10 bases match TRBD1. J was trimmed by 4 bases and V by 5 bases; bases with no gene match: 3. This CDR3 contains 13 residues. Germline values: CDR1 SGHDT, CDR2 YYEEEE. Together with reference TRBV5-6 and TRBJ2-7, the CDR3 gives the full variable domain: DAGVTQSPTHLIKTRGQQVTLRCSPKSGHDTVSWYQQALGQGPQFIFQYYEEEERQRGNFPDRFSGHQFPNYSSELNVNALLLGDSALYLCASSWDRGYEQYFGPGTRLTVT.

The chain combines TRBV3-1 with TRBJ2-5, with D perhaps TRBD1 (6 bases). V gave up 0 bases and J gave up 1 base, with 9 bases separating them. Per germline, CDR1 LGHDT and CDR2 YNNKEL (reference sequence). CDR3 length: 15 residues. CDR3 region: CASSQEGASQETQYF. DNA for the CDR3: TGTGCCAGCAGCCAAGAGGGGGCCAGCCAAGAGACCCAGTACTTC.

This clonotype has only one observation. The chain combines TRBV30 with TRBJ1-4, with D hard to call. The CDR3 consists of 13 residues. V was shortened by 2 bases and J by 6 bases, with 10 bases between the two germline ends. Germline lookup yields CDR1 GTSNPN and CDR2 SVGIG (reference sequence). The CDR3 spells CAWSRPNYEKLFF. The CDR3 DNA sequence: TGTGCCTGGAGTAGGCCGAATTATGAAAAACTGTTTTTT.

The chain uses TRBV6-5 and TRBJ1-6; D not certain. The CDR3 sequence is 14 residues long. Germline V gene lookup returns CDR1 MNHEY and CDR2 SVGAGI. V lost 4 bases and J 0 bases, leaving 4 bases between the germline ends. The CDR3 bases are TGTGCCAGCAGTTCAAGCTCCTATAATTCACCCCTCCACTTT. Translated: CASSSSSYNSPLHF.

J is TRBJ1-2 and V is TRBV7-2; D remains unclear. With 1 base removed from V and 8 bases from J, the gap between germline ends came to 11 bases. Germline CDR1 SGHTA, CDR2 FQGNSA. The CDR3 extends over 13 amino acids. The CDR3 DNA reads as TGTGCCAGCAGCTTAGTAAGGGAATTCGGCTACACCTTC. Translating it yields CASSLVREFGYTF.